The present T cell receptor (beta chain) was sequenced within a study of T cell responses to AZD1222 COVID-19 vaccine. Study-wide results and limits: The study sampled repertoires only after the peak T cell response. The donor group comprised mostly white British people and more females; the analysis possibly underestimated clonal diversity. Distributed over spike, vaccine-associated CD4 TCRs predominated at 160-218 and 743-854.

Comments on this clone: Its target is not known.

Germline lookup yields CDR1 SGHRS and CDR2 YFSETQ. There are 14 residues in the CDR3. V was trimmed by 4 bases and J by 1 base, leaving 11 bases between them. Generated by immunoSEQ multiplex PCR, the TCRdb table keeps only in-frame clones and is missing some. The sample has 150,000 to 200,000 clones; about 91% are singletons. This material consisted of peripheral blood, taken 28 days after the second AZD1222 dose. J is TRBJ1-1 and V is TRBV5-1, with unresolved D. The TCR sequence derives from an adult who received the AZD1222 COVID-19 vaccine. The CDR3 spells CASSLLTENTEAFF. CDR3 bases: TGCGCCAGCAGCCTCCTGACGGAGAACACTGAAGCTTTCTTT.